The source of this TCR beta chain is a study of CD8 T cells in ankylosing spondylitis (dated by TCRdb to about 2017). Regarding the study in general: The study profiled T cell receptor beta repertoires in healthy donors and ankylosing spondylitis patients to find disease-linked TCR variants. The whole study cohort included over a hundred healthy donors and 20 to 30 ankylosing spondylitis patients. Samples of peripheral blood were taken, and for ankylosing spondylitis patients, synovial fluid was collected as well.

General findings and caveats noted by the study authors: A TCR beta motif made up of seven or eight highly homologous amino acid variants appeared to be characteristic of blood from ankylosing spondylitis patients. A CD8+ phenotype was shown by the disease-linked clones, which were found at relatively low frequencies in peripheral blood. The disease-linked clones were reported to be significantly enriched in matched synovial fluid samples from ankylosing spondylitis patients. Some motif variants were previously reported in synovial fluid and blood of reactive arthritis patients, suggesting common disease-initiation mechanisms.

This clonotype has a count of ten or more. Its cognate antigen has yet to be identified. Base qualities are not recorded, but no much larger clone differs from it by a single base. Trimmed from V: 0 bases; trimmed from J: 4 bases; junction bases lacking a gene match: 5. According to the germline V gene (reference sequence), CDR1 reads DFQATT and CDR2 reads SNEGSKA. From the cysteine through the phenylalanine, the CDR3 covers 14 amino acids. Left in the record is the CDR3 DNA by itself, 42 bases read in frame from the first base. Sequenced using an Illumina HiSeq 2500. Quantitative 5'-RACE with molecular barcodes was used to prepare TCR beta libraries. In the authors' own workflow: Disease-linked TCR variants were identified with a new computational method built on a probabilistic model of VDJ rearrangement. TCRdb took the public reads, trimmed them with fastp at Q25, ran MiXCR for clone calling and kept in-frame beta chains. For every CDR3 protein sequence, its rows merge into one entry that carries the most common genes and DNA. Clone size and V and J calls follow TCRdb, not the original study. Counted in this sample were more than 650,000 distinct CDR3 sequences; around 11% of them appeared once. The ten most abundant clones make up 0.45% to 0.6% of the sample.

This receptor chain uses TRBV20-1 and TRBJ1-1; the junction holds 7 bases that match TRBD1. The specimen sequenced was blood, either unsorted or a sorted T cell fraction (not recorded which). This clonotype was sampled from a male donor with ankylosing spondylitis. The DNA sequence is given as TGCAGTGCTAGAGATCCGGCAGGGGGCACTGAAGCTTTCTTT. Translated, it reads CSARDPAGGTEAFF.